This TCR beta chain was obtained from a study of beta chain features in type 1 diabetes. Whole-study context: In age, gender and cell yields, patients were similar to healthy donors. Across every sample, around 98 million sorted cells were examined in total. The study's findings and limits: Type 1 diabetes patients had TCRB CDR3s that were shorter (moderately but significantly so) in all four CD4+ subsets. Patients with type 1 diabetes showed fewer VDJ junction insertions and more deletions.

One heparinised blood draw averaging approximately 0.11 L was given by each donor. In the case of this clone: Its cognate antigen is unknown.

Isolated RNA was reverse transcribed in full, so expressed TCRB transcripts were sequenced. Assay: immunoSEQ multiplex PCR; the TCRdb copy retains only in-frame clones and omits some. The data hold approximately 140,000 clones, with around 9% observed a single time. Germline CDR1 KGHSH, CDR2 LQKENI. With 2 bases clipped from V and 3 bases from J, the junction kept 6 bases outside the gene matches. The CDR3 contains 16 residues. The genes are TRBV18 and TRBJ2-5; 10 bases are a match to TRBD1. Sequenced sample: central memory CD4+ T cells from blood. The origin of this receptor is a man aged 25 to 40 with type 1 diabetes. In DNA, the CDR3 is TGTGCCAGCTCACCAAGGCCGGGGACAGGGGAAGAGACCCAGTACTTC. Protein sequence: CASSPRPGTGEETQYF.